This T cell receptor beta chain originates from a study of cytomegalovirus exposure and HLA in healthy donors. Study overall: The study placed less than 90% of its 398 genotyped donors in the Caucasian-associated ancestry cluster. Whole-study findings and limits: Later on, an analysis found that several of the most significant clusters appeared to be linked to common viral pathogens, which included parvovirus B19. HLA alleles were associated with 16,000 or so TCR beta sequences in a later analysis at 0.05 false discovery rate.

V dropped 1 base and J dropped 0 bases, with 4 bases sitting between them. This CDR3 comprises 13 residues. Germline V gene lookup returns CDR1 GTSNPN and CDR2 SVGIG (reference sequence). Nominal health characterized the donors when sampled, though unrecorded immune exposures were likely. About this clone: Its antigen remains unidentified.

The PCR ran on 60 Vbeta and 13 Jbeta primers. Clones were read by immunoSEQ multiplex PCR, and TCRdb kept only the in-frame ones, dropping some. This repertoire shows 130,000 to 150,000 clones, roughly 82% found once; its top ten account for around 6.2%. The V gene is TRBV30, the J gene TRBJ1-5, with D uncertain. The clonotype originates from a man aged 25 to 40 in good health and CMV-seropositive. The sequenced sample was PBMCs. CDR3: CAWSGGSNQPQHF. CDR3 in DNA: TGTGCCTGGAGTGGCGGTAGCAATCAGCCCCAGCATTTT.